This entry describes one T cell receptor (beta chain). These data belong to a study of blood T cell repertoires in COVID-19. Study as a whole: Collection of acute and convalescent COVID-19 samples took place in the United States, Italy and Spain. T cells, B-cell-depleted T cells, or PBMCs supplied cDNA or gDNA.

Germline V gene data show CDR1 as MNHEY and CDR2 as SVGEGT. The V gene lost 2 bases and the J gene lost 1 base, with 10 bases spanning the gap. The CDR3 sequence is 15 residues long. As processed by the authors: Nucleated cell counts were estimated from reference gene primer amplification. Sequencing was performed with immunoSEQ multiplex PCR; in TCRdb, only in-frame clones are kept and a portion is missing. Clone size and V and J calls were adopted from that table, with D and trimming inferred from the DNA. The sample has some 310,000 clones, around 86% seen once. Sequenced: peripheral blood. The receptor was isolated from a man aged 50-60 years with active or convalescent COVID-19. This chain links TRBV6-2 or TRBV6-3 with TRBJ2-3; the D is unclear. The CDR3 sequence is CASSYEVPGTDTQYF. The CDR3 DNA reads TGTGCCAGCAGTTACGAGGTTCCCGGCACAGATACGCAGTATTTT.